This entry is about one TCR beta chain. These data belong to a study of T cell responses to AZD1222 COVID-19 vaccine. Assay: immunoSEQ multiplex PCR; the TCRdb copy retains only in-frame clones and omits some. Among about 130,000 clones listed, roughly 88% were seen once. The sequencing here drew on peripheral blood, taken on day 0 of AZD1222 vaccination. The clonotype originates from an adult in good health.

CDR3 residues: CASSFQQGTRRNTEAFF. For the CDR3, the DNA is TGTGCCAGCAGTTTCCAACAGGGGACCCGAAGGAACACTGAAGCTTTCTTT. V usage is TRBV6-2 or TRBV6-3 and J usage is TRBJ1-1; 7 positions match TRBD1. The CDR3 totals 17 residues. Germline values: CDR1 MNHEY, CDR2 SVGEGT. V shed 4 bases and J 1 base; nucleotides not matched to a gene: 12.